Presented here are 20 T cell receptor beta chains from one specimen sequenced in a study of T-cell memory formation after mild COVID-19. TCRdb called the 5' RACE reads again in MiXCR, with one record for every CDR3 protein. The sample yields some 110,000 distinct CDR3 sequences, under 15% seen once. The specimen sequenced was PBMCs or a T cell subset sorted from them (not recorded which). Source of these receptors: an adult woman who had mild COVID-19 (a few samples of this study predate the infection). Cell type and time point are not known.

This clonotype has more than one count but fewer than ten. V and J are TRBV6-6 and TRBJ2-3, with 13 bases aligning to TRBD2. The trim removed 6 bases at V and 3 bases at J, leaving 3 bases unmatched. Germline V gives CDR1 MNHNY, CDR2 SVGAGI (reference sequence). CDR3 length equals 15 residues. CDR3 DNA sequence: TGTGCCAGCAGGTCGACTAGCGGGAGGACAGATACGCAGTATTTT. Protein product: CASRSTSGRTDTQYF.

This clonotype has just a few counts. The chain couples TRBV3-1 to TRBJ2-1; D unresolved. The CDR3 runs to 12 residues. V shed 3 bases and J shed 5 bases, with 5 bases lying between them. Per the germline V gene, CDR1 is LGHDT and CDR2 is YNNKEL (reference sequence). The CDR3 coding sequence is TGTGCCAGCAGCCACCCGGACAATGAGCAGTTCTTC. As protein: CASSHPDNEQFF.

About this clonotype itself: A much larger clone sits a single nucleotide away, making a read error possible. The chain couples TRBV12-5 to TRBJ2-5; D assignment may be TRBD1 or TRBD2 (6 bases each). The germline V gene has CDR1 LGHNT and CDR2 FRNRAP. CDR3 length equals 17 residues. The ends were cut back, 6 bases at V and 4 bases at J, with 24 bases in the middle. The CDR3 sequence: CASGHLPDRTGGETQYF. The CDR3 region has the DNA TGTGCTAGTGGCCACCTACCCGACAGGACCGGGGGAGAGACCCAGTACTTC.

The CDR3 reads CASSYSGEGSYEQYF. The CDR3 DNA is TGTGCCAGCAGTTACTCGGGGGAAGGTTCCTACGAGCAGTACTTC. V is TRBV6-5 and J is TRBJ2-7; tentatively, D is TRBD1 or TRBD2 (5 bases each). This CDR3 is 15 amino acids long. Germline lookup yields CDR1 MNHEY and CDR2 SVGAGI. Trimming left V 0 bases short and J 1 base short, with 10 bases between.

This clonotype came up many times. The CDR3 reads CASSVGGGSTDTQYF. In DNA form, the CDR3 reads TGTGCCAGCAGCGTAGGTGGAGGGAGCACAGATACGCAGTATTTT. V usage is TRBV9 and J usage is TRBJ2-3; D might be TRBD2 (6 bases). The CDR3 extends over 15 amino acids. Deletions cut 0 bases from V and 0 bases from J, with 8 bases between. Germline assignment: CDR1 SGDLS and CDR2 YYNGEE.

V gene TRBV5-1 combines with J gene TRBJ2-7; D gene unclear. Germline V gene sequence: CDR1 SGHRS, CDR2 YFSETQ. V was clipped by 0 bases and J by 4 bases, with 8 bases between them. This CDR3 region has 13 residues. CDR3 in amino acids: CASSLAASYEQYF. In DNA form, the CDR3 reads TGCGCCAGCAGCTTGGCCGCGAGTTACGAGCAGTACTTC. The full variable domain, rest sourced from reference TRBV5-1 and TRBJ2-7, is KAGVTQTPRYLIKTRGQQVTLSCSPISGHRSVSWYQQTPGQGLQFLFEYFSETQRNKGNFPGRFSGRQFSNSRSEMNVSTLELGDSALYLCASSLAASYEQYFGPGTRLTVT.

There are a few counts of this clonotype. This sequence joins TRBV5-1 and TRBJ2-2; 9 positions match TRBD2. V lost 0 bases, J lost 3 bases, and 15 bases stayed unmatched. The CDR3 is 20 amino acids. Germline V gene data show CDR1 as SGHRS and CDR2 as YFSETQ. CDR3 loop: CASSLELGLEAGGYTGELFF. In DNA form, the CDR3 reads TGCGCCAGCAGCTTGGAATTGGGCCTAGAAGCGGGAGGTTACACCGGGGAGCTGTTTTTT.

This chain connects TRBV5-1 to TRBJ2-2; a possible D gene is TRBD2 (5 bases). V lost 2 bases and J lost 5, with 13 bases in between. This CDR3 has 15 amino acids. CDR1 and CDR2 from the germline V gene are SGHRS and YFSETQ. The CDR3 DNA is TGCGCCAGCAGCTTCACGGGGATCGGGACCGGGGAGCTGTTTTTT. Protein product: CASSFTGIGTGELFF.

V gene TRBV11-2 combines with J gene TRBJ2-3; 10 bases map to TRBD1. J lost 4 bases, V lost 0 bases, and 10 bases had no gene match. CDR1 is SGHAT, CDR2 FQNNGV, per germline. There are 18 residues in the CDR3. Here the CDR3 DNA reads TGTGCCAGCAGCTTAGATTTTTGGGGACAGGGGAGTGCAGATACGCAGTATTTT. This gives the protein CASSLDFWGQGSADTQYF.

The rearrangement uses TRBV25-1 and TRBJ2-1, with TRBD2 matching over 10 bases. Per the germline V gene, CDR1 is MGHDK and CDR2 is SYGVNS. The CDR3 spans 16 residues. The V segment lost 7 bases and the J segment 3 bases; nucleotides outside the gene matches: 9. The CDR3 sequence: CASTRPASGSYNEQFF. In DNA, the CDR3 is TGTGCCAGCACCCGACCAGCTAGCGGGAGCTACAATGAGCAGTTCTTC.

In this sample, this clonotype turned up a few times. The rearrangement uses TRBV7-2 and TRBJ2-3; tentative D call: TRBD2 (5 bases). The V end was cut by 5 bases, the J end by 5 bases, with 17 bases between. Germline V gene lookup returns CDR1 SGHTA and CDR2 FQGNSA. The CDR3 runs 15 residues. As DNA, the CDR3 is TGTGCCAGCAGCCCTGGACTCGGGCTAGGAGATACGCAGTATTTT. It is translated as CASSPGLGLGDTQYF.

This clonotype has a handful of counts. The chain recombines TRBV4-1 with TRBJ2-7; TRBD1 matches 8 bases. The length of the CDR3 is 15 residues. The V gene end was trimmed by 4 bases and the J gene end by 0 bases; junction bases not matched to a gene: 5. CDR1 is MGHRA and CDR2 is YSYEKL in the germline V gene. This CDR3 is CASSLRQGFSYEQYF. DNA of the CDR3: TGCGCCAGCAGCCTCAGACAGGGGTTCTCCTACGAGCAGTACTTC.

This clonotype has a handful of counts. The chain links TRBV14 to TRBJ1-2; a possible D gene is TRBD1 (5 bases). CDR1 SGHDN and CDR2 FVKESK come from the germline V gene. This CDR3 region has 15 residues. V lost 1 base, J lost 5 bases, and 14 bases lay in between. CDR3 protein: CASSQVTGSLYGYTF. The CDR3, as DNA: TGTGCCAGCAGCCAAGTCACAGGATCGTTGTATGGCTACACCTTC. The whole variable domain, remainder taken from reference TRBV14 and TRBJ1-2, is EAGVTQFPSHSVIEKGQTVTLRCDPISGHDNLYWYRRVMGKEIKFLLHFVKESKQDESGMPNNRFLAERTGGTYSTLKVQPAELEDSGVYFCASSQVTGSLYGYTFGSGTRLTVV.

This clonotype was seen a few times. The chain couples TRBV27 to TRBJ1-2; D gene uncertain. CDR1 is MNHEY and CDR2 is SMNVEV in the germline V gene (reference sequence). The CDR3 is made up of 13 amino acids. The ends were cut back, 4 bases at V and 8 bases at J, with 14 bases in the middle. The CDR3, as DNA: TGTGCCAGCAGTTATGACAAAAGGCACGGCTACACCTTC. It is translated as CASSYDKRHGYTF.

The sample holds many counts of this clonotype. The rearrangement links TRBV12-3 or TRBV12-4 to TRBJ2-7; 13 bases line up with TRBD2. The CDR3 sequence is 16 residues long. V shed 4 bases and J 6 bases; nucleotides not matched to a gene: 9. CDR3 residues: CASSSPGTSGTREQYF. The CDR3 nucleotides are TGTGCCAGCAGTTCCCCAGGGACTAGCGGGACTCGCGAGCAGTACTTC.

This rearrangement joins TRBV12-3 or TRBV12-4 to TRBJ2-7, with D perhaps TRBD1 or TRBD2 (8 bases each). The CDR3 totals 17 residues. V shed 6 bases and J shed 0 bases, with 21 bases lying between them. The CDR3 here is CASRAGGTGGFSYEQYF. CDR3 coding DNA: TGTGCCAGCAGGGCGGGAGGAACAGGGGGATTCTCCTACGAGCAGTACTTC.

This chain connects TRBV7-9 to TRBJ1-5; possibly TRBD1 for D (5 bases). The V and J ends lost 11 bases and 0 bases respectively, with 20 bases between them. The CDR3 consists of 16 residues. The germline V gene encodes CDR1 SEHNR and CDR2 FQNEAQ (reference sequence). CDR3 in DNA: TGTGCCGTAACTCCGTCGACAGATTATAGCAATCAGCCCCAGCATTTT. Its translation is CAVTPSTDYSNQPQHF.

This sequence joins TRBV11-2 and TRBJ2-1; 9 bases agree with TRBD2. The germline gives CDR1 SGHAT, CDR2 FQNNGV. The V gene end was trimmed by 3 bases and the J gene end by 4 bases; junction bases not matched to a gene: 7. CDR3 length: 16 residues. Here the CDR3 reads CASSLNSGSWYNEQFF. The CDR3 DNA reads TGTGCCAGCAGCTTGAATAGCGGGAGTTGGTACAATGAGCAGTTCTTC. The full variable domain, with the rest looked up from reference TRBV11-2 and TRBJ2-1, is EAGVAQSPRYKIIEKRQSVAFWCNPISGHATLYWYQQILGQGPKLLIQFQNNGVVDDSQLPKDRFSAERLKGVDSTLKIQPAKLEDSAVYLCASSLNSGSWYNEQFFGPGTRLTVL.

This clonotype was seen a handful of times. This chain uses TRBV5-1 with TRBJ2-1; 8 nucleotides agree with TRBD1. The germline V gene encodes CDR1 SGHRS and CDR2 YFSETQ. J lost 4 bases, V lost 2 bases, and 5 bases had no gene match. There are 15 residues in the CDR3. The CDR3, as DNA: TGCGCCAGCAGCTTTCCGGGACAGGCTTACAATGAGCAGTTCTTC. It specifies CASSFPGQAYNEQFF.

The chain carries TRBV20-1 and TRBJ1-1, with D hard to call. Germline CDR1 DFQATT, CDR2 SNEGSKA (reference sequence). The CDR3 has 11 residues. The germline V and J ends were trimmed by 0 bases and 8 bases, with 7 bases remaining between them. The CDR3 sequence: CSARDGAEAFF. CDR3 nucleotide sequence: TGCAGTGCTAGAGATGGCGCGGAAGCTTTCTTT.